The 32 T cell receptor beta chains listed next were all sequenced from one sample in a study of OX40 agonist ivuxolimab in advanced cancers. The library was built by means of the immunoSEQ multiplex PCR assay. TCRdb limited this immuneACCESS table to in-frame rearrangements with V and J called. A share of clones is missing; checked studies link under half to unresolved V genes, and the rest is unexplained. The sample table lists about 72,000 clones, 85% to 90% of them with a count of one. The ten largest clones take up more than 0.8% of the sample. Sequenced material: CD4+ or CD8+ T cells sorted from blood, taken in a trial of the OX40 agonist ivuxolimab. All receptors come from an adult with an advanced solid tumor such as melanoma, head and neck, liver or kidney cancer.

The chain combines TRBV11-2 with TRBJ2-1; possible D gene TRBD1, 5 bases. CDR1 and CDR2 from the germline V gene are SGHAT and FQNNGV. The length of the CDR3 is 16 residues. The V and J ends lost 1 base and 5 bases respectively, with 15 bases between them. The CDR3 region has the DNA TGTGCCAGCAGCTTAGGCCAGGGTACCGTAGACAATGAGCAGTTCTTC. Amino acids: CASSLGQGTVDNEQFF.

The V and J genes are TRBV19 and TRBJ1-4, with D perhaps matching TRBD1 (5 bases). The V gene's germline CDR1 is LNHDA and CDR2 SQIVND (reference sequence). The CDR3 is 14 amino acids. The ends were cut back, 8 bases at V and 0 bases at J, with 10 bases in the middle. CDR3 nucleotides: TGTGCCAGTTCCGGGGGTGCAACTAATGAAAAACTGTTTTTT. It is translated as CASSGGATNEKLFF.

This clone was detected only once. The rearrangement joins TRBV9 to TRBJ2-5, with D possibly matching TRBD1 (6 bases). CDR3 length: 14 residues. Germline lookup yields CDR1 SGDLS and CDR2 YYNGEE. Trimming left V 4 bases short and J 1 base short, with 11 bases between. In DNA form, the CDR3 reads TGTGCCAGCAGCCCACAGGGAAGCCAAGAGACCCAGTACTTC. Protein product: CASSPQGSQETQYF.

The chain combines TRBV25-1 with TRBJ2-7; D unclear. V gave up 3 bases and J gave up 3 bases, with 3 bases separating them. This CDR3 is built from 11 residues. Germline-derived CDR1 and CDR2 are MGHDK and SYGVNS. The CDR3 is CASSEGYEQYF. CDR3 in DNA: TGTGCCAGCAGTGAGGGCTACGAGCAGTACTTC.

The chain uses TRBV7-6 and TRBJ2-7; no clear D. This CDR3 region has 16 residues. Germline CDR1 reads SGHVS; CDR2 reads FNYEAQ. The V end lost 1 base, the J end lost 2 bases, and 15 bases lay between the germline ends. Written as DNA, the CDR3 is TGTGCCAGCAGCTTAGGGTGGGGTGCCCTCCCCTACGAGCAGTACTTC. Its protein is CASSLGWGALPYEQYF. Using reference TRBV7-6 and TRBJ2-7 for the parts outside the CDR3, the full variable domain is GAGVSQSPRYKVTKRGQDVALRCDPISGHVSLYWYRQALGQGPEFLTYFNYEAQQDKSGLPNDRFSAERPEGSISTLTIQRTEQRDSAMYRCASSLGWGALPYEQYFGPGTRLTVT.

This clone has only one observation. This CDR3 reads CASSSLSVLANNEQFF. In DNA form, the CDR3 reads TGTGCCAGCAGCTCCCTCAGCGTGCTAGCGAACAATGAGCAGTTCTTC. This sequence joins TRBV11-3 and TRBJ2-1; D is perhaps TRBD2 (6 bases). Germline V lookup: CDR1 SGHNT, CDR2 YENEEA. The V gene lost 4 bases and the J gene lost 5 bases, with 18 bases spanning the gap. The CDR3 length is 16 residues.

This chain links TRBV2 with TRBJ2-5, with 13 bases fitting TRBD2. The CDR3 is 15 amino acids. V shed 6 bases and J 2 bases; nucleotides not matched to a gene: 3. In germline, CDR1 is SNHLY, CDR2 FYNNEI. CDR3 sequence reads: CASRGTSGAQETQYF. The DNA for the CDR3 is TGTGCCAGCAGGGGGACTAGCGGGGCACAAGAGACCCAGTACTTC.

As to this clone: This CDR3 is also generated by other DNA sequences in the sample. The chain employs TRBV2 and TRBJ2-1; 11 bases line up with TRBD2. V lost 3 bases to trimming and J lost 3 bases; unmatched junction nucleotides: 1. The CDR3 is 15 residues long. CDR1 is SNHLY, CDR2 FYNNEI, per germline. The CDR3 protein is CASSEGTSGYNEQFF. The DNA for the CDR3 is TGTGCCAGCAGTGAGGGGACTAGCGGCTACAATGAGCAGTTCTTC.

Here the CDR3 reads CASSLGQGNNEKLFF. CDR3 DNA sequence: TGTGCCAGCAGCTTGGGACAGGGTAACAATGAAAAACTGTTTTTT. The rearrangement joins TRBV5-6 to TRBJ1-4, with 7 bases lining up with TRBD1. The CDR3 extends over 15 amino acids. Germline V gene sequence: CDR1 SGHDT, CDR2 YYEEEE. Germline trimming cut 0 bases from V and 5 bases from J; bases unmatched to any gene: 4. Combining the CDR3 with reference TRBV5-6 and TRBJ1-4 gives the whole variable domain DAGVTQSPTHLIKTRGQQVTLRCSPKSGHDTVSWYQQALGQGPQFIFQYYEEEERQRGNFPDRFSGHQFPNYSSELNVNALLLGDSALYLCASSLGQGNNEKLFFGSGTQLSVL.

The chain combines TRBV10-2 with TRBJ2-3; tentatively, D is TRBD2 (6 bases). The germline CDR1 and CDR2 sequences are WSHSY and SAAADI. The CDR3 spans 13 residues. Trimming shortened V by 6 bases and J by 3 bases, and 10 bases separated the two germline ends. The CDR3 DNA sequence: TGCGCCAGCAGCTACGCGGGGACAGATACGCAGTATTTT. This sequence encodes CASSYAGTDTQYF.

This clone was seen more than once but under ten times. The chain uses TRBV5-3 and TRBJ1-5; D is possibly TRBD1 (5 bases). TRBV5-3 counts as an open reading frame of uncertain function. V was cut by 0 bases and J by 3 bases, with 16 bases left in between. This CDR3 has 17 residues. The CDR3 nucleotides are TGTGCCAGAAGCTTGGATTGGGGGAAGGTGGTCAATCAGCCCCAGCATTTT. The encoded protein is CARSLDWGKVVNQPQHF.

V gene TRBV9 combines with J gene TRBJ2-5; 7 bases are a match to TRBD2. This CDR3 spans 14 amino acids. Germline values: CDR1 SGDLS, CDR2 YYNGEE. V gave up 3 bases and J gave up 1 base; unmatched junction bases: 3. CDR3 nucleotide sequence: TGTGCCAGCAGCGGTACTAGCGTCCAAGAGACCCAGTACTTC. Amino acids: CASSGTSVQETQYF.

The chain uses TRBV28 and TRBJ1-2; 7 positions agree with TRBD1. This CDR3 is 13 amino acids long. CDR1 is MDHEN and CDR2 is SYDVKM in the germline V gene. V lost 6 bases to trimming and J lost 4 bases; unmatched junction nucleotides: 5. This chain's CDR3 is CASRLRDSYGYTF. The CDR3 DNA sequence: TGTGCCAGCAGACTACGGGACAGCTATGGCTACACCTTC.

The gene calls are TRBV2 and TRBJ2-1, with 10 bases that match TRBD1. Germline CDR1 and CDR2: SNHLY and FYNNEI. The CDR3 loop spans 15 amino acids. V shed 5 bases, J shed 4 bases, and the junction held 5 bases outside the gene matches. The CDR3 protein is CASSRTGGTYNEQFF. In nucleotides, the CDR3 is TGTGCCAGCAGTCGGACAGGGGGGACGTACAATGAGCAGTTCTTC.

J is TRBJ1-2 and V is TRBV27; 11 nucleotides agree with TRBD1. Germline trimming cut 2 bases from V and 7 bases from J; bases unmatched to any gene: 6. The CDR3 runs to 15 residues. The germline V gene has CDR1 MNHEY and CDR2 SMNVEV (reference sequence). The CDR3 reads CASSLQDRGRGGYTF. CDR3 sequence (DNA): TGTGCCAGCAGTTTACAGGACAGGGGGCGAGGTGGCTACACCTTC.

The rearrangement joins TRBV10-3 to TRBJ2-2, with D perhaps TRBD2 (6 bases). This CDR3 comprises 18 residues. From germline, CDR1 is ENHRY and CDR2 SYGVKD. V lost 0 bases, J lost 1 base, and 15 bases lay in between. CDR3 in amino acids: CAISESFLSGKNTGELFF. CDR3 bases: TGTGCCATCAGTGAGTCGTTTCTTAGCGGAAAGAACACCGGGGAGCTGTTTTTT.

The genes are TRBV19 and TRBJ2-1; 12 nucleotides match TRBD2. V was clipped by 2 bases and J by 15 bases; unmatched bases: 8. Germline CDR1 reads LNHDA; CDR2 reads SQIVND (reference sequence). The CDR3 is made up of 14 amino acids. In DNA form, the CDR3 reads TGTGCCAGTAGTATACTAGCGGGAGGGCCGGTCCGGTTCTTC. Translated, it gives CASSILAGGPVRFF. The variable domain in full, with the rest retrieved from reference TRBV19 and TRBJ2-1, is DGGITQSPKYLFRKEGQNVTLSCEQNLNHDAMYWYRQDPGQGLRLIYYSQIVNDFQKGDIAEGYSVSREKKESFPLTVTSAQKNPTAFYLCASSILAGGPVRFFGPGTRLTVL.

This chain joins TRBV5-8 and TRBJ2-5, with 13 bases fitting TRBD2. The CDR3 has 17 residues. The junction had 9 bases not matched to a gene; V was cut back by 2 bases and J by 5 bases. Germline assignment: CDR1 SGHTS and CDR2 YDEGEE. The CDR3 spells CASSFGTSGGASETQYF. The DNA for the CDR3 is TGTGCCAGCAGCTTCGGCACTAGCGGGGGGGCAAGTGAGACCCAGTACTTC.

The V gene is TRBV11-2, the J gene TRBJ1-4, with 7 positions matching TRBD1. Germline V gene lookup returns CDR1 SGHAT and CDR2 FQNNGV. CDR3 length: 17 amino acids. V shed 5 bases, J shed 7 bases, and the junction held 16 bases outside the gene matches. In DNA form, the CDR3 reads TGTGCCAGCAGCGCCGACTGGCGACAGGGTTTAACTGAAAAACTGTTTTTT. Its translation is CASSADWRQGLTEKLFF.

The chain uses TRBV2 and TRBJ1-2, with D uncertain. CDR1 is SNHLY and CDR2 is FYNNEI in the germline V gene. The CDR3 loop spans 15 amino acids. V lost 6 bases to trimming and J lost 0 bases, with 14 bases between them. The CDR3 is CASSLRAPTNYGYTF. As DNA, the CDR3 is TGTGCCAGCAGCCTTCGGGCACCCACTAACTATGGCTACACCTTC. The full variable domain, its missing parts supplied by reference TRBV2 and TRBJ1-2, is EPEVTQTPSHQVTQMGQEVILRCVPISNHLYFYWYRQILGQKVEFLVSFYNNEISEKSEIFDDQFSVERPDGSNFTLKIRSTKLEDSAMYFCASSLRAPTNYGYTFGSGTRLTVV.

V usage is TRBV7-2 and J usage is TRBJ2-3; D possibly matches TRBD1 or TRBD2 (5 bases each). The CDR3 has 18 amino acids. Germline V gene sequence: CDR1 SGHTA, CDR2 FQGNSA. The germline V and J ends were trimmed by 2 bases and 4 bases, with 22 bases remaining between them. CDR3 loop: CASSLIGARLGSPDTQYF. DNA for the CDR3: TGTGCCAGCAGCTTAATCGGGGCCCGGTTGGGGTCCCCAGATACGCAGTATTTT.

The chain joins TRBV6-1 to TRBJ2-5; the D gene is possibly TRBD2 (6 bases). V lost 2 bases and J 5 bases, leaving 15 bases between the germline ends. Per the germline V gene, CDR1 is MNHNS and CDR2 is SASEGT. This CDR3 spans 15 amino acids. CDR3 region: CASSESLLAGETQYF. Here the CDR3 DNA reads TGTGCCAGCAGTGAAAGTCTACTAGCTGGGGAGACCCAGTACTTC.

The CDR3 DNA follows: TGTGCCAGCAGCTTGGCCGGGGGGGCGGTTGGAAACACCATATATTTT. Translation gives CASSLAGGAVGNTIYF. The chain links TRBV5-6 to TRBJ1-3; a possible D gene is TRBD1 (6 bases). Per the germline V gene, CDR1 is SGHDT and CDR2 is YYEEEE. This CDR3 spans 16 amino acids. V shed 0 bases and J shed 3 bases, with 13 bases lying between them.

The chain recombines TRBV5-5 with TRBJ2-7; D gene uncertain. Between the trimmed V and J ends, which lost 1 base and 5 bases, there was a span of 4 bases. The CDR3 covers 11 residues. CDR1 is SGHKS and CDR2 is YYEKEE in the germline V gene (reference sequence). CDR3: CASSLQDEQYF. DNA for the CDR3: TGTGCCAGCAGCTTGCAGGACGAGCAGTACTTC.

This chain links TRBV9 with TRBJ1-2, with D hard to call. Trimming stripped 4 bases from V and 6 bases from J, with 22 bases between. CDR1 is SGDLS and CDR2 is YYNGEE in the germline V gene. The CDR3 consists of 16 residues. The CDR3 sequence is CASSPDGRGEVDGYTF. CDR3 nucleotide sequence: TGTGCCAGCAGCCCCGACGGGCGGGGTGAAGTTGATGGCTACACCTTC.

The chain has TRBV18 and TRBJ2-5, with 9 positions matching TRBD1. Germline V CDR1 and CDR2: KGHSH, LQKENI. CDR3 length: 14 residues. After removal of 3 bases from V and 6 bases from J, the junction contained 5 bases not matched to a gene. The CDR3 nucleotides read TGTGCCAGCTCACCTGGGACAGGGAAAAAGACCCAGTACTTC. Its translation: CASSPGTGKKTQYF.

The CDR3 DNA reads as TGTGCCATCAGACAGGAACAAGAGACCCAGTACTTC. Residues: CAIRQEQETQYF. V and J are TRBV10-3 and TRBJ2-5; the D gene is possibly TRBD1 (5 bases). V was clipped by 6 bases and J by 2 bases, with 7 bases between them. There are 12 residues in the CDR3. Germline-derived CDR1 and CDR2 are ENHRY and SYGVKD.

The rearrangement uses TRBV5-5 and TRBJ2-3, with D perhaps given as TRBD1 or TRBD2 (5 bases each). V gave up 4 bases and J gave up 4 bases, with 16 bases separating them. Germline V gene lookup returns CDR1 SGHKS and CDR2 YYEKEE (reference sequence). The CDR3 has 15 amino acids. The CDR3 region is CASSPTVLGADTQYF. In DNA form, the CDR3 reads TGTGCCAGCAGCCCGACAGTCTTGGGAGCAGATACGCAGTATTTT.

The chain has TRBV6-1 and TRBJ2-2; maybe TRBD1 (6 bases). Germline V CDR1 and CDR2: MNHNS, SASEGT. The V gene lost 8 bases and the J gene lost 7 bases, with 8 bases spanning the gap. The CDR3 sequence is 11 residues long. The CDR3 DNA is TGTGCCAGCTTCAGGGGCGGGGAGCTGTTTTTT. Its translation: CASFRGGELFF.

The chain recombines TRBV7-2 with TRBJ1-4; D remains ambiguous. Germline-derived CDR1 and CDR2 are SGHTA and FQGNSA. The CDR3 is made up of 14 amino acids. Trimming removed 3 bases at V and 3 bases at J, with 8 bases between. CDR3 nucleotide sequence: TGTGCCAGCAGCTTTGGGTACTCTAATGAAAAACTGTTTTTT. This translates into CASSFGYSNEKLFF.

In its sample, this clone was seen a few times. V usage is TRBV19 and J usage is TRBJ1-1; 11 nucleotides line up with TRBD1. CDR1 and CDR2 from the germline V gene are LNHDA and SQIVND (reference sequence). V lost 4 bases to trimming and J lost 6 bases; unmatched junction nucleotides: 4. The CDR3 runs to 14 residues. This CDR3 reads CASSRTGGAAEAFF. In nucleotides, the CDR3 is TGTGCCAGTAGTAGGACAGGGGGCGCCGCTGAAGCTTTCTTT.

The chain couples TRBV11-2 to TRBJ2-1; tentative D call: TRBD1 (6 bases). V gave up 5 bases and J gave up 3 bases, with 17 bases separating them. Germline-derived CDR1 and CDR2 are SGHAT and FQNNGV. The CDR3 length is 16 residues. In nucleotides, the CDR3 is TGTGCCAGCAGCCGACGCTCCGGGACACACTACAATGAGCAGTTCTTC. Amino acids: CASSRRSGTHYNEQFF.